What follows are 14 T cell receptor beta chains derived from one specimen sequenced in a study of shared clonotypes between healthy human individuals. Method: immunoSEQ multiplex PCR; TCRdb's copy keeps in-frame clones and lacks some. The data contain about 2 million clones, roughly 94% of them singletons. Sequencing was performed on naive CD4+ T cells sorted from blood. Noted subset: CD45RA+ positively selected. The origin of the receptors is a man younger than 35 in good health.

This sequence joins TRBV5-4 and TRBJ2-5; a weak D match, TRBD2 (6 bases). The germline CDR1 and CDR2 sequences are SGHNT and YYREEE (reference sequence). The V gene lost 0 bases and the J gene lost 5 bases, with 14 bases spanning the gap. The CDR3 is 15 amino acids. The CDR3 protein is CASSLALERGETQYF. DNA of the CDR3: TGTGCCAGCAGCTTGGCCTTGGAACGGGGGGAGACCCAGTACTTC. Complete variable domain (other parts from reference TRBV5-4 and TRBJ2-5): ETGVTQSPTHLIKTRGQQVTLRCSSQSGHNTVSWYQQALGQGPQFIFQYYREEENGRGNFPPRFSGLQFPNYSSELNVNALELDDSALYLCASSLALERGETQYFGPGTRLLVL.

This clone was recorded only once. The CDR3 sequence: CASSSPGLAGVLEQFF. Here the CDR3 DNA reads TGTGCCAGCAGCTCTCCGGGACTAGCGGGAGTATTAGAGCAGTTCTTC. V and J are TRBV7-9 and TRBJ2-1; 14 bases are a match to TRBD2. V gave up 4 bases and J gave up 10 bases; unmatched junction bases: 9. The germline V gene has CDR1 SEHNR and CDR2 FQNEAQ (reference sequence). This CDR3 region has 16 residues.

The rearrangement uses TRBV2 and TRBJ2-7; TRBD2 might be the D (6 bases). Germline V gene sequence: CDR1 SNHLY, CDR2 FYNNEI. This CDR3 is 14 amino acids long. The V end was cut by 4 bases, the J end by 0 bases, with 10 bases between. DNA for the CDR3: TGTGCCAGCAGTGTGGGACTGAGCTCCTACGAGCAGTACTTC. Amino acids: CASSVGLSSYEQYF. The full variable domain, with the rest looked up from reference TRBV2 and TRBJ2-7, is EPEVTQTPSHQVTQMGQEVILRCVPISNHLYFYWYRQILGQKVEFLVSFYNNEISEKSEIFDDQFSVERPDGSNFTLKIRSTKLEDSAMYFCASSVGLSSYEQYFGPGTRLTVT.

The J gene is TRBJ2-7, the V gene TRBV6-6; D ambiguous. This CDR3 has 13 amino acids. Deletions cut 2 bases from V and 3 bases from J, with 8 bases between. Germline assignment: CDR1 MNHNY and CDR2 SVGAGI (reference sequence). The CDR3 here is CASSYGPVYEQYF. The CDR3 nucleotides read TGTGCCAGCAGTTACGGGCCCGTCTACGAGCAGTACTTC.

A remark on this clone: The same CDR3 arises from other DNA sequences in this sample as well. V gene TRBV5-1 combines with J gene TRBJ1-3; D not certain. This CDR3 region has 13 residues. Trimming took 4 bases from V and 2 from J, leaving 7 bases between them. Per the germline V gene, CDR1 is SGHRS and CDR2 is YFSETQ. The CDR3 spells CASSLGTGNTIYF. The DNA of the CDR3 is TGCGCCAGCAGCCTAGGGACTGGAAACACCATATATTTT.

The J gene is TRBJ2-7, the V gene TRBV5-1; D might be TRBD1 (6 bases). V gave up 7 bases and J gave up 4 bases, with 21 bases separating them. Germline CDR1 and CDR2: SGHRS and YFSETQ. This CDR3 spans 15 amino acids. In DNA form, the CDR3 reads TGCGCCAGCTCACTAACAGGGAGTCCGGAATACGAGCAGTACTTC. Protein product: CASSLTGSPEYEQYF. Drawing the rest from reference TRBV5-1 and TRBJ2-7, the complete variable domain is KAGVTQTPRYLIKTRGQQVTLSCSPISGHRSVSWYQQTPGQGLQFLFEYFSETQRNKGNFPGRFSGRQFSNSRSEMNVSTLELGDSALYLCASSLTGSPEYEQYFGPGTRLTVT.

The chain uses TRBV28 and TRBJ2-7; tentatively, D is TRBD1 or TRBD2 (6 bases each). V was trimmed by 1 base and J by 1 base, leaving 17 bases between them. Germline lookup yields CDR1 MDHEN and CDR2 SYDVKM. The CDR3 loop spans 17 amino acids. The DNA of the CDR3 is TGTGCCAGCAGTTTATTACCGGGCGGAGGGGGTTCCTACGAGCAGTACTTC. It encodes CASSLLPGGGGSYEQYF.

In regard to this clone: Different DNA sequences within this sample yield the same CDR3. The chain employs TRBV7-9 and TRBJ1-3; TRBD1 matches 7 bases. V shed 5 bases, J shed 4 bases, and the junction held 2 bases outside the gene matches. Germline-derived CDR1 and CDR2 are SEHNR and FQNEAQ (reference sequence). This CDR3 is built from 13 residues. The chain's CDR3 is CASSLGQGNTIYF. CDR3 DNA sequence: TGTGCCAGCAGCCTGGGACAGGGAAACACCATATATTTT.

This clone was seen just once. The chain employs TRBV6-1 and TRBJ2-5; D not resolved. Germline V lookup: CDR1 MNHNS, CDR2 SASEGT. Deletions cut 5 bases from V and 0 bases from J, with 7 bases between. This CDR3 region has 13 residues. The DNA of the CDR3 is TGTGCCAGCAGTAGGTGGAACCAAGAGACCCAGTACTTC. Amino acid sequence: CASSRWNQETQYF.

The chain employs TRBV11-2 and TRBJ2-5, with D maybe TRBD1 (5 bases). CDR1 and CDR2 from the germline V gene are SGHAT and FQNNGV. V was cut by 1 base and J by 3 bases, with 12 bases left in between. The CDR3 contains 15 residues. The CDR3 is CASSLAQGREETQYF. In nucleotides, the CDR3 is TGTGCCAGCAGCTTAGCGCAAGGCAGGGAAGAGACCCAGTACTTC.

The genes are TRBV7-9 and TRBJ1-1, with D possibly TRBD1 on 5 matching bases. V lost 0 bases and J 0 bases, leaving 11 bases between the germline ends. Germline CDR1 reads SEHNR; CDR2 reads FQNEAQ (reference sequence). This CDR3 is 16 amino acids long. As DNA, the CDR3 is TGTGCCAGCAGCTTAGCCGGGGGAAGGATGAACACTGAAGCTTTCTTT. This translates into CASSLAGGRMNTEAFF.

The chain joins TRBV6-1 to TRBJ1-5; D remains ambiguous. The CDR3 sequence is 14 residues long. The germline V gene has CDR1 MNHNS and CDR2 SASEGT. The V end lost 5 bases, the J end lost 2 bases, and 10 bases lay between the germline ends. The CDR3, as DNA: TGTGCCAGCAGTAAGGAGGTTGGCAATCAGCCCCAGCATTTT. Its translation is CASSKEVGNQPQHF.

This sequence joins TRBV6-1 and TRBJ2-5; TRBD1 matches 7 bases. CDR1 is MNHNS and CDR2 is SASEGT in the germline V gene. The V segment lost 1 base and the J segment 9 bases; nucleotides outside the gene matches: 5. There are 13 residues in the CDR3. Here the CDR3 reads CASSEGTQGAQYF. CDR3 DNA: TGTGCCAGCAGTGAAGGGACCCAGGGGGCCCAGTACTTC.

This rearrangement joins TRBV5-1 to TRBJ2-5; D possibly matches TRBD1 or TRBD2 (5 bases each). The CDR3 consists of 15 residues. CDR1 and CDR2 from the germline V gene are SGHRS and YFSETQ. V was clipped by 4 bases and J by 5 bases, with 18 bases between them. The CDR3 reads CASSPFTGGEETQYF. The CDR3 DNA follows: TGCGCCAGCAGCCCATTCACTGGGGGTGAGGAGACCCAGTACTTC.